The text below deals with one T cell receptor beta chain. What it recognizes is unknown. This record belongs to a study of cytomegalovirus exposure and HLA in healthy donors. PCR primers comprised 60 Vbeta and 13 Jbeta primers. Sequenced by immunoSEQ multiplex PCR; TCRdb stores in-frame clones only, minus some. The sample has more than 150,000 clones; roughly four fifths are singletons. Germline CDR1 and CDR2: ENHRY and SYGVKD. V lost 2 bases, J lost 6 bases, and 13 bases lay in between. The CDR3 extends over 15 amino acids. Findings and limits, study-wide: It is likely that the observed cluster of highly shared sequence variants was a sequencing artifact.

The clonotype originates from a woman between 18 and 30 years old in good health and CMV-seronegative. The rearrangement links TRBV10-3 to TRBJ1-4; tentatively, D is TRBD1 (6 bases). Sequenced: PBMCs. The CDR3 nucleotides are TGTGCCATCAGTGAGCAGACAGGATTTTATGAAAAACTGTTTTTT. Amino acid sequence: CAISEQTGFYEKLFF.